These 10 T cell receptor beta chains came from one sample sequenced in a study of OX40 agonist ivuxolimab in advanced cancers. Only in-frame clones appear in the TCRdb table, and some are missing; sequencing was by immunoSEQ multiplex PCR. The repertoire holds 35,000 to 40,000 clones, with about four fifths as singletons. The sample consisted of CD4+ or CD8+ T cells sorted from blood, taken in a trial of the OX40 agonist ivuxolimab. The receptors come from an adult with an advanced solid tumor such as melanoma, head and neck, liver or kidney cancer.

V and J are TRBV19 and TRBJ2-1, with a tentative D call TRBD1 (6 bases). This CDR3 spans 15 amino acids. Trimming removed 10 bases at V and 4 bases at J, with 20 bases between. Per the germline V gene, CDR1 is LNHDA and CDR2 is SQIVND (reference sequence). Here the CDR3 reads CATTKPGTFYNEQFF. CDR3 coding DNA: TGTGCCACAACAAAACCCGGGACATTTTACAATGAGCAGTTCTTC. Variable domain in full (rest from reference TRBV19 and TRBJ2-1): DGGITQSPKYLFRKEGQNVTLSCEQNLNHDAMYWYRQDPGQGLRLIYYSQIVNDFQKGDIAEGYSVSREKKESFPLTVTSAQKNPTAFYLCATTKPGTFYNEQFFGPGTRLTVL.

The chain joins TRBV7-2 to TRBJ2-7, with D possibly being TRBD1 (5 bases). Germline CDR1 is SGHTA and CDR2 is FQGNSA. V lost 1 base, J lost 0 bases, and 10 bases lay in between. CDR3 length equals 15 residues. CDR3 loop: CASSLDQGFSYEQYF. The CDR3 DNA follows: TGTGCCAGCAGCTTAGACCAGGGTTTCTCCTACGAGCAGTACTTC.

This clone counts as medium-sized. The chain employs TRBV7-3 and TRBJ2-1, with D perhaps matching TRBD2 (6 bases). Trimming cost V 4 bases and J 7 bases, with 26 bases left between them. This CDR3 contains 18 residues. CDR1 and CDR2 (germline): SGHTA, FQGTGA. CDR3 nucleotides: TGTGCCAGCAGCTCCGCCCCCCGAGGGTCGACCGGGGGAAATGAGCAGTTCTTC. Translation gives CASSSAPRGSTGGNEQFF.

The J gene is TRBJ1-2, the V gene TRBV2; 7 nucleotides align to TRBD1. V trimming: 6 bases; J trimming: 1 base; junction bases outside the gene matches: 11. Germline V lookup: CDR1 SNHLY, CDR2 FYNNEI. This CDR3 comprises 16 residues. CDR3 loop: CASRADRTTVNYGYTF. For the CDR3, the DNA is TGTGCCAGCAGGGCGGACAGGACGACCGTTAACTATGGCTACACCTTC.

The CDR3 reads CASSLRYGTARVNEQFF. The CDR3 coding sequence is TGTGCCAGCAGTTTACGGTACGGGACAGCGCGGGTCAATGAGCAGTTCTTC. The rearrangement links TRBV28 to TRBJ2-1, with 7 bases identical to TRBD1. Per the germline V gene, CDR1 is MDHEN and CDR2 is SYDVKM. The J segment lost 6 bases and the V segment lost 2 bases, leaving 13 bases of the junction unmatched. This CDR3 has 17 residues. The complete variable domain, with remaining parts taken from reference TRBV28 and TRBJ2-1, reads DVKVTQSSRYLVKRTGEKVFLECVQDMDHENMFWYRQDPGLGLRLIYFSYDVKMKEKGDIPEGYSVSREKKERFSLILESASTNQTSMYLCASSLRYGTARVNEQFFGPGTRLTVL.

This chain's CDR3 is CASSPDGIYEQYF. The DNA for the CDR3 is TGTGCCAGCAGCCCAGACGGAATCTACGAGCAGTACTTC. The rearrangement uses TRBV7-3 and TRBJ2-7; D is ambiguous. The V end was cut by 5 bases, the J end by 3 bases, with 11 bases between. This CDR3 contains 13 residues. CDR1 and CDR2 from the germline V gene are SGHTA and FQGTGA.

This clone was counted a single time. The chain recombines TRBV18 with TRBJ2-7; D remains unclear. Per the germline V gene, CDR1 is KGHSH and CDR2 is LQKENI. This CDR3 has 13 residues. V was clipped by 0 bases and J by 3 bases, with 6 bases between them. Here the CDR3 DNA reads TGTGCCAGCTCACCACCGGCCAACTACGAGCAGTACTTC. It encodes CASSPPANYEQYF. The whole variable domain, filled in from reference TRBV18 and TRBJ2-7, reads NAGVMQNPRHLVRRRGQEARLRCSPMKGHSHVYWYRQLPEEGLKFMVYLQKENIIDESGMPKERFSAEFPKEGPSILRIQQVVRGDSAAYFCASSPPANYEQYFGPGTRLTVT.

The rearrangement joins TRBV28 to TRBJ1-2, with D perhaps TRBD1 (5 bases). The CDR3 sequence is 12 residues long. Per germline, CDR1 MDHEN and CDR2 SYDVKM. V dropped 5 bases and J dropped 4 bases, with 8 bases sitting between them. The chain's CDR3 is CASSQGGYGYTF. The CDR3 nucleotides read TGTGCCAGCAGTCAGGGTGGCTATGGCTACACCTTC.

V gene TRBV6-1 combines with J gene TRBJ2-7; 7 bases are a match to TRBD2. Germline CDR1 MNHNS, CDR2 SASEGT. The CDR3 spans 14 residues. J gave up 3 bases and V 7 bases, and 9 bases lay outside the gene matches. Here the CDR3 DNA reads TGTGCCAGCACCCGAGCGGGGTCCTACTACGAGCAGTACTTC. This sequence encodes CASTRAGSYYEQYF.

The V and J genes are TRBV2 and TRBJ2-7; D perhaps matches TRBD1 (6 bases). With 6 bases removed from V and 6 bases from J, the gap between germline ends came to 15 bases. The germline V gene encodes CDR1 SNHLY and CDR2 FYNNEI. The CDR3 has 13 amino acids. The CDR3 protein is CASREQGRSEQYF. In nucleotides, the CDR3 is TGTGCCAGCAGGGAACAGGGAAGATCCGAGCAGTACTTC.